These 26 T cell receptor beta chains share one sample of origin, sequenced in a study of regulatory T cells. General study findings and limits: Hydrophobic residues at CDR3 positions 6 and 7 were enriched in conventional CD4+ T cells of CD3G-deficient patients.

Amplification used 52 TRBV primers and 13 TRBJ primers. The data were produced by immunoSEQ multiplex PCR, yet TCRdb's version contains in-frame clones alone and is incomplete. The sample records approximately 37,000 clones, about nine tenths being singletons. What these receptors recognize is not known. The specimen was conventional CD4+ T cells sorted from blood. The receptors derive from a person aged 18 to 35 with CD3G deficiency.

The chain is built from TRBV7-8 and TRBJ2-7; D tentatively fits TRBD1 or TRBD2 (5 bases each). The CDR3 length is 15 residues. Germline V lookup: CDR1 SGHVS, CDR2 FQNEAQ. The germline V and J ends were trimmed by 5 bases and 4 bases, with 18 bases remaining between them. CDR3 in DNA: TGTGCCAGCAGCCTAACGGGACCGGGTGGGTACGAGCAGTACTTC. This gives the protein CASSLTGPGGYEQYF.

The rearrangement uses TRBV28 and TRBJ2-1; 13 bases match TRBD2. CDR3 length: 15 amino acids. Germline values: CDR1 MDHEN, CDR2 SYDVKM. V gave up 6 bases and J gave up 3 bases; unmatched junction bases: 2. This CDR3 is CASRGTSGNYNEQFF. The CDR3 coding sequence is TGTGCCAGCAGGGGGACTAGCGGGAACTACAATGAGCAGTTCTTC.

The DNA of the CDR3 is TGCGCCAGCAGCTTGTCAGGGGGCAGAGAGACCCAGTACTTC. This codes for CASSLSGGRETQYF. The chain is built from TRBV5-1 and TRBJ2-5, with TRBD1 matching over 8 bases. The CDR3 contains 14 residues. J lost 4 bases, V lost 1 base, and 3 bases had no gene match. Germline V gene sequence: CDR1 SGHRS, CDR2 YFSETQ.

The chain uses TRBV7-9 and TRBJ2-1; 9 bases agree with TRBD1. This CDR3 is 15 amino acids long. V shed 0 bases, J shed 7 bases, and the junction held 4 bases outside the gene matches. Germline loops: CDR1 SEHNR, CDR2 FQNEAQ (reference sequence). The CDR3 sequence: CASSLAGTGLNEQFF. CDR3 in DNA: TGTGCCAGCAGCTTAGCGGGGACAGGGTTAAATGAGCAGTTCTTC. Using reference TRBV7-9 and TRBJ2-1 for the parts outside the CDR3, the full variable domain is DTGVSQNPRHKITKRGQNVTFRCDPISEHNRLYWYRQTLGQGPEFLTYFQNEAQLEKSRLLSDRFSAERPKGSFSTLEIQRTEQGDSAMYLCASSLAGTGLNEQFFGPGTRLTVL.

This chain joins TRBV5-1 and TRBJ2-1; 8 bases are shared with TRBD1. V was pared by 1 base and J by 9 bases, with 9 bases of the junction left unmatched. The CDR3 consists of 15 residues. Germline V lookup: CDR1 SGHRS, CDR2 YFSETQ. The CDR3 DNA reads as TGCGCCAGCAGCTTGAACCAGGGGGCCTGGAGTGAGCAGTTCTTC. Its protein product is CASSLNQGAWSEQFF. The full variable domain, completed using reference TRBV5-1 and TRBJ2-1, is KAGVTQTPRYLIKTRGQQVTLSCSPISGHRSVSWYQQTPGQGLQFLFEYFSETQRNKGNFPGRFSGRQFSNSRSEMNVSTLELGDSALYLCASSLNQGAWSEQFFGPGTRLTVL.

The genes are TRBV6-1 and TRBJ1-2, with D uncertain. The V gene's germline CDR1 is MNHNS and CDR2 SASEGT. The CDR3 spans 13 residues. V lost 3 bases and J 4 bases, leaving 9 bases between the germline ends. The CDR3 bases are TGTGCCAGCAGTGACCCCGTGTCCTATGGCTACACCTTC. Its protein is CASSDPVSYGYTF.

This clone was seen only a few times. The chain joins TRBV6-1 to TRBJ1-6; no clear D gene. V dropped 3 bases and J dropped 9 bases, with 15 bases sitting between them. Germline CDR1 MNHNS, CDR2 SASEGT. The CDR3 consists of 15 residues. CDR3 sequence (DNA): TGTGCCAGCAGTGATAGCCAGGTTAGGGCTTCACCCCTCCACTTT. It is translated as CASSDSQVRASPLHF.

V is TRBV7-9 and J is TRBJ2-2, with a possible D match to TRBD2 (5 bases). The CDR3 spans 15 residues. The germline V gene encodes CDR1 SEHNR and CDR2 FQNEAQ (reference sequence). V lost 3 bases and J lost 2, with 10 bases in between. The CDR3 region is CASSFGASNTGELFF. The CDR3 DNA follows: TGTGCCAGCAGCTTTGGAGCTAGCAACACCGGGGAGCTGTTTTTT.

In regard to this clone: At one of its ends the junction is not consistent with the germline gene, which may arise from a read error. CDR3 bases: TGCGCCAGCAGCCCAGGGACCGGAGGACCGTCATTT. Protein product: CASSPGTGGPSF. This chain uses TRBV5-1 with TRBJ1-1; possible D gene TRBD1, 5 bases. Germline V gives CDR1 SGHRS, CDR2 YFSETQ. The CDR3 sequence is 12 residues long.

Concerning this clone: Other nucleotide sequences in the sample specify the same CDR3. In nucleotides, the CDR3 is TGTGCCAGCAGTTTACAGGGGCCGTACGAGCAGTACTTC. Translated: CASSLQGPYEQYF. This chain links TRBV28 with TRBJ2-7; D may be TRBD1 (6 bases). V shed 2 bases and J shed 4 bases, with 9 bases lying between them. The CDR3 has 13 residues. CDR1 and CDR2 from the germline V gene are MDHEN and SYDVKM.

The gene calls are TRBV28 and TRBJ1-5; D call uncertain. With 2 bases removed from V and 2 bases from J, the gap between germline ends came to 10 bases. The CDR3 is 15 amino acids. Germline CDR1 reads MDHEN; CDR2 reads SYDVKM. Here the CDR3 reads CASSLSSMGNQPQHF. The DNA of the CDR3 is TGTGCCAGCAGTTTAAGTTCTATGGGCAATCAGCCCCAGCATTTT.

The chain joins TRBV7-8 to TRBJ2-7; no clear D gene. The V and J ends lost 1 base and 3 bases respectively, with 7 bases between them. The CDR3 is 13 residues long. Germline-derived CDR1 and CDR2 are SGHVS and FQNEAQ. The CDR3 loop is CASSLGHNYEQYF. The CDR3 DNA follows: TGTGCCAGCAGCTTAGGACACAACTACGAGCAGTACTTC.

The chain combines TRBV6-1 with TRBJ2-5; TRBD2 might be the D (5 bases). With 2 bases removed from V and 9 bases from J, the gap between germline ends came to 13 bases. The length of the CDR3 is 13 residues. Germline V CDR1 and CDR2: MNHNS, SASEGT. CDR3 DNA: TGTGCCAGCAGTGAAAGCGGCTGGCGGGCCCAGTACTTC. It encodes CASSESGWRAQYF.

This chain uses TRBV4-1 with TRBJ2-4, with D tentatively TRBD1 (6 bases). Trimming shortened V by 4 bases and J by 7 bases, and 11 bases separated the two germline ends. This CDR3 comprises 13 residues. The germline gives CDR1 MGHRA, CDR2 YSYEKL. CDR3 sequence reads: CASSRLQGNIQYF. CDR3 DNA sequence: TGCGCCAGCAGCCGGCTTCAGGGGAACATTCAGTACTTC.

This sequence joins TRBV27 and TRBJ1-4, with TRBD1 as a possible D gene (5 bases). Per the germline V gene, CDR1 is MNHEY and CDR2 is SMNVEV (reference sequence). This CDR3 has 13 residues. The ends were cut back, 2 bases at V and 8 bases at J, with 9 bases in the middle. In DNA form, the CDR3 reads TGTGCCAGCAGTTTACAGGGCGGGGAAAAACTGTTTTTT. Its translation is CASSLQGGEKLFF. Together with reference TRBV27 and TRBJ1-4, the CDR3 gives the full variable domain: EAQVTQNPRYLITVTGKKLTVTCSQNMNHEYMSWYRQDPGLGLRQIYYSMNVEVTDKGDVPEGYKVSRKEKRNFPLILESPSPNQTSLYFCASSLQGGEKLFFGSGTQLSVL.

The chain combines TRBV7-9 with TRBJ2-2; D is possibly TRBD1 (6 bases). The germline gives CDR1 SEHNR, CDR2 FQNEAQ (reference sequence). V was trimmed by 2 bases and J by 6 bases, leaving 16 bases between them. The CDR3 contains 16 residues. The CDR3 protein is CASSLQGPVVAGELFF. CDR3 nucleotides: TGTGCCAGCAGCTTACAGGGGCCGGTAGTCGCCGGGGAGCTGTTTTTT. Full variable domain (rest looked up from reference TRBV7-9 and TRBJ2-2): DTGVSQNPRHKITKRGQNVTFRCDPISEHNRLYWYRQTLGQGPEFLTYFQNEAQLEKSRLLSDRFSAERPKGSFSTLEIQRTEQGDSAMYLCASSLQGPVVAGELFFGEGSRLTVL.

This clone was counted once. The genes are TRBV27 and TRBJ1-1, with 7 bases lining up with TRBD1. The CDR3 extends over 17 amino acids. The V gene end was trimmed by 5 bases and the J gene end by 1 base; junction bases not matched to a gene: 13. CDR1 MNHEY and CDR2 SMNVEV come from the germline V gene (reference sequence). CDR3 nucleotides: TGTGCCAGCAGTCGTCGACAGGGATATAGGGGGAACACTGAAGCTTTCTTT. As protein: CASSRRQGYRGNTEAFF.

The rearrangement joins TRBV7-9 to TRBJ1-5, with D maybe TRBD1 (6 bases). Trimming removed 3 bases at V and 2 bases at J, with 11 bases between. Germline assignment: CDR1 SEHNR and CDR2 FQNEAQ (reference sequence). The CDR3 covers 15 residues. The CDR3 loop is CASSFAGAGNQPQHF. CDR3 nucleotides: TGTGCCAGCAGCTTTGCGGGGGCTGGCAATCAGCCCCAGCATTTT. Together with reference TRBV7-9 and TRBJ1-5, the CDR3 gives the full variable domain: DTGVSQNPRHKITKRGQNVTFRCDPISEHNRLYWYRQTLGQGPEFLTYFQNEAQLEKSRLLSDRFSAERPKGSFSTLEIQRTEQGDSAMYLCASSFAGAGNQPQHFGDGTRLSIL.

V usage is TRBV6-6 and J usage is TRBJ1-6, with no clear D. Germline CDR1 reads MNHNY; CDR2 reads SVGAGI (reference sequence). The CDR3 is 15 residues long. V was cut by 8 bases and J by 0 bases, with 11 bases left in between. The CDR3 bases are TGTGCCAGCGCCAGCTCGAGCTCCTATAATTCACCCCTCCACTTT. It codes for CASASSSSYNSPLHF.

V is TRBV7-8 and J is TRBJ1-2; D gene ambiguous. Germline V CDR1 and CDR2: SGHVS, FQNEAQ. V was trimmed by 5 bases and J by 5 bases, leaving 18 bases between them. CDR3 length equals 15 residues. Here the CDR3 reads CASSLGPTLEYGYTF. The DNA of the CDR3 is TGTGCCAGCAGCCTCGGGCCGACGCTAGAGTATGGCTACACCTTC.

The chain employs TRBV11-2 and TRBJ2-1, with D possibly being TRBD2 (6 bases). This CDR3 contains 16 residues. Trimming left V 4 bases short and J 0 bases short, with 13 bases between. The germline V gene has CDR1 SGHAT and CDR2 FQNNGV. The CDR3 region is CASSSGLHSSYNEQFF. The CDR3 nucleotides are TGTGCCAGCAGCTCGGGACTCCACAGCTCCTACAATGAGCAGTTCTTC.

This clone was seen only a few times. The chain uses TRBV21-1 and TRBJ1-3; whether TRBD1, the table's D call, matches the DNA was not checked. TRBV21-1 is shown as a pseudogene. The CDR3 loop spans 17 amino acids. The CDR3 loop is CASSKDGQGLRPNTIYF. CDR3 nucleotides: TGTGCCAGCAGCAAAGATGGACAGGGACTTCGCCCAAACACCATATATTTT.

J is TRBJ2-7 and V is TRBV28; 8 nucleotides align to TRBD2. The germline V gene has CDR1 MDHEN and CDR2 SYDVKM. The V segment lost 6 bases and the J segment 2 bases; nucleotides outside the gene matches: 15. The CDR3 spans 17 residues. The CDR3 spells CASSQPGGAVRPYEQYF. The CDR3 DNA is TGTGCCAGCAGCCAACCGGGGGGGGCAGTTAGGCCCTACGAGCAGTACTTC.

This clone was detected only a few times. The CDR3 nucleotides read TGTGCCAGCAGCGCACAGTTGGTTACAGATACGCAGTATTTT. Its translation: CASSAQLVTDTQYF. The chain recombines TRBV7-9 with TRBJ2-3; D is unclear. Between the trimmed V and J ends, which lost 5 bases and 3 bases, there was a span of 12 bases. Germline CDR1 and CDR2: SEHNR and FQNEAQ (reference sequence). This CDR3 spans 14 amino acids.

The CDR3 nucleotides are TGTGCCAGCAGCTTTGCGGGTTCCTACGAGCAGTACTTC. It codes for CASSFAGSYEQYF. This chain connects TRBV7-8 to TRBJ2-7; D possibly corresponds to TRBD2 (5 bases). The CDR3 is made up of 13 amino acids. Trimming pared 3 bases from V and 1 base from J, leaving 7 bases between. CDR1 and CDR2 (germline): SGHVS, FQNEAQ.

V is TRBV19 and J is TRBJ2-2, with 10 nucleotides matching TRBD2. Trimming took 4 bases from V and 2 from J; bases not matched to a gene: 4. The CDR3 contains 16 residues. Germline V gene data show CDR1 as LNHDA and CDR2 as SQIVND (reference sequence). Here the CDR3 DNA reads TGTGCCAGTAGTACCCGGACTAGCGGAAACACCGGGGAGCTGTTTTTT. It codes for CASSTRTSGNTGELFF.